The 4 T cell receptor beta chains in this list originate from one sample, sequenced in a study of Graves' ophthalmopathy and Graves' hyperthyroidism. Amplified material comprised TCR beta CDR3 regions derived from RNA transcripts. The library came from an HTBI-primed first-round RT-PCR and a second-round multiplex PCR. MiXCR, applied by TCRdb to the multiplex PCR reads, yields one record per CDR3 protein. The data show about 410,000 distinct CDR3 sequences, with about 18% seen just once and about 1.6% held by the top ten. Sample: peripheral blood. The receptors stem from a woman aged 18-29 years with Graves' ophthalmopathy.

This clonotype was seen ten or more times. This chain joins TRBV6-1 and TRBJ1-5; D is ambiguous. The length of the CDR3 is 13 residues. The germline V gene has CDR1 MNHNS and CDR2 SASEGT. V was trimmed by 3 bases and J by 5 bases, leaving 8 bases between them. The CDR3, as DNA: TGTGCCAGCAGTGACACACCCGATCAGCCCCAGCATTTT. This translates into CASSDTPDQPQHF.

This clonotype occurred many times. The chain links TRBV9 to TRBJ1-1, with no clear D. The CDR3 runs 15 residues. V was shortened by 0 bases and J by 0 bases, with 9 bases between the two germline ends. Germline V gene data show CDR1 as SGDLS and CDR2 as YYNGEE. The CDR3 loop reads CASSVATVLNTEAFF. The CDR3 DNA is TGTGCCAGCAGCGTAGCTACCGTATTGAACACTGAAGCTTTCTTT.

This clonotype was counted ten times or more. The CDR3 sequence: CASSYSSLPNTEAFF. Here the CDR3 DNA reads TGTGCCAGCAGTTACTCGTCACTCCCAAACACTGAAGCTTTCTTT. The chain employs TRBV6-5 and TRBJ1-1; no clear D gene. The CDR3 length is 15 residues. The germline CDR1 and CDR2 sequences are MNHEY and SVGAGI. V was clipped by 0 bases and J by 2 bases, with 10 bases between them.

This clonotype appeared many times. This rearrangement joins TRBV28 to TRBJ2-7; no definite D call. V lost 6 bases, J lost 4 bases, and 16 bases lay in between. In germline, CDR1 is MDHEN, CDR2 SYDVKM. CDR3 length equals 14 residues. The CDR3 sequence: CASRRVNIFYEQYF. For the CDR3, the DNA is TGTGCCAGCAGGCGCGTTAACATTTTTTACGAGCAGTACTTC.